This is a list of T cell receptor beta chains from one sample in a study of cytomegalovirus exposure and HLA in healthy donors. Sequencing used immunoSEQ multiplex PCR; TCRdb keeps in-frame clones, though not all of them. This table holds about 140,000 clones, around four fifths found once. Specimen: PBMCs. These receptors were collected from a man aged 25-40 years in good health. CDR3s include the opening cysteine and the closing phenylalanine or tryptophan. The order of the fields is D gene, clone size, J gene, V gene, CDR3 protein, CDR3 DNA. D genes are given only for firm matches. The size entry is marked missing in some rows and otherwise reads once, few, many or a size class.

NA,NA,TRBJ1-2,TRBV29-1,CSVLDSSYGYTF,TGCAGCGTCCTCGACAGTTCCTATGGCTACACCTTC
NA,once,TRBJ2-7,TRBV7-3,CASSPGGTGVRSYEQYF,TGTGCCAGCAGCCCCGGGGGTACAGGGGTTCGTTCCTACGAGCAGTACTTC
NA,NA,TRBJ1-4,TRBV9,CASGGEGANEKLFF,TGTGCCAGCGGGGGGGAAGGGGCTAATGAAAAACTGTTTTTT
NA,NA,TRBJ1-5,TRBV7-8,CASSPRQGSGNQPQHF,TGTGCCAGCAGCCCCAGGCAGGGGTCGGGCAATCAGCCCCAGCATTTT
NA,NA,TRBJ1-5,TRBV29-1,CSVGRALDQPQHF,TGCAGCGTTGGCAGGGCTCTCGATCAGCCCCAGCATTTT
NA,NA,TRBJ1-1,TRBV21-1,CNGGEAFF,TGTAACGGGGGAGAAGCTTTCTTT
TRBD1,once,TRBJ1-1,TRBV2,CASEGQGTEAFF,TGTGCCAGCGAGGGACAGGGCACTGAAGCTTTCTTT
TRBD1,few,TRBJ2-1,TRBV11-2,CASSGPRTRQGAFDEQFF,TGTGCCAGCAGCGGACCCCGGACGAGACAGGGGGCGTTCGATGAGCAGTTCTTC
TRBD1,NA,TRBJ1-2,TRBV6-5,CASTRGRAYGYTF,TGTGCCAGCACAAGGGGGCGGGCCTATGGCTACACCTTC
TRBD2,NA,TRBJ2-1,TRBV29-1,CSVGLASNEQFF,TGCAGCGTTGGACTAGCGAGCAATGAGCAGTTCTTC
TRBD1,NA,TRBJ1-3,TRBV18,CASSPGQGRGNTIYF,TGTGCCAGCTCACCGGGACAGGGGCGCGGAAACACCATATATTTT
NA,NA,TRBJ2-7,TRBV6-5,CASSYFTYEQYF,TGTGCCAGCAGTTACTTCACCTACGAGCAGTACTTC
TRBD2,NA,TRBJ2-5,TRBV19,CASSTPGHIAGGPRETQYF,TGTGCCAGTAGCACCCCCGGGCACATAGCGGGAGGGCCGAGGGAGACCCAGTACTTC
NA,NA,TRBJ1-5,TRBV18,CASSPDTNNQPQHF,TGTGCCAGCTCACCTGACACAAACAATCAGCCCCAGCATTTT
TRBD2,NA,TRBJ2-5,TRBV27,CASSSRGRGRAQETQYF,TGTGCCAGCAGCTCAAGGGGCCGCGGGAGGGCCCAAGAGACCCAGTACTTC
NA,NA,TRBJ2-7,TRBV19,CASSSLFGDEQYF,TGTGCCAGTAGTTCTCTTTTCGGGGACGAGCAGTACTTC
TRBD2,NA,TRBJ2-7,TRBV6-5,CASSVLAGGREQYF,TGTGCCAGCAGTGTACTAGCGGGAGGGCGCGAGCAGTACTTC
NA,NA,TRBJ2-3,TRBV6-4,CASSGQGGDTQYF,TGTGCCAGCAGTGGACAGGGAGGAGATACGCAGTATTTT
NA,NA,TRBJ2-5,TRBV30,CAWTPGRQETQYF,TGTGCCTGGACCCCGGGGAGGCAAGAGACCCAGTACTTC
NA,NA,TRBJ2-6,TRBV9,CASSVETGTGANVLTF,TGTGCCAGCAGCGTAGAGACAGGCACTGGGGCCAACGTCCTGACTTTC
NA,NA,TRBJ1-4,TRBV28,CATYRDRSSDATNEKLFF,TGTGCCACCTATAGAGACAGGAGCTCGGATGCAACTAATGAAAAACTGTTTTTT
TRBD2,NA,TRBJ2-7,TRBV19,CASSEASGGVFYEQYF,TGTGCCAGTAGCGAGGCTAGCGGGGGGGTATTCTACGAGCAGTACTTC
NA,NA,TRBJ2-7,TRBV27,CAQFEYEQYF,TGTGCCCAGTTCGAATACGAGCAGTACTTC
NA,NA,TRBJ1-3,TRBV15,CATSPDSSGNTIYF,TGTGCCACCAGCCCCGACAGTTCTGGAAACACCATATATTTT
TRBD2,NA,TRBJ2-7,TRBV6-5,CASSYSNSGRSYEQYF,TGTGCCAGCAGTTACTCAAATAGCGGGAGGTCCTACGAGCAGTACTTC
NA,once,TRBJ1-1,TRBV2,CASSGRNTEAFF,TGTGCCAGCAGTGGGAGGAACACTGAAGCTTTCTTT
NA,NA,TRBJ1-5,TRBV25-1,CASSGKGGGNQPQHF,TGTGCCAGCAGTGGCAAGGGCGGGGGGAATCAGCCCCAGCATTTT
NA,NA,TRBJ2-7,TRBV7-6,CASSPRVGGPTAEQYF,TGTGCCAGCAGCCCTCGGGTCGGGGGACCTACCGCAGAGCAGTACTTC
NA,few,TRBJ2-7,TRBV29-1,CSVRISGYEQYF,TGCAGCGTTCGCATAAGCGGGTACGAGCAGTACTTC
NA,NA,TRBJ2-7,TRBV19,CASSARGKGSYEQYF,TGTGCCAGTAGTGCCCGAGGAAAAGGCTCCTACGAGCAGTACTTC
TRBD1,NA,TRBJ2-7,TRBV7-6,CASSSMAPRLRDSSAEQYF,TGTGCCAGCAGCTCCATGGCCCCCAGACTCCGGGACAGTAGTGCCGAGCAGTACTTC
NA,few,TRBJ2-3,TRBV11-2,CASSLVSSTDTQYF,TGTGCCAGCAGCTTAGTATCTAGCACAGATACGCAGTATTTT
NA,NA,TRBJ1-1,TRBV27,CASSGWDGGAFEAFF,TGTGCCAGCAGTGGGTGGGATGGGGGGGCTTTTGAAGCTTTCTTT
TRBD1,NA,TRBJ2-7,TRBV28,CASSPGQGLYYEQYF,TGTGCCAGCAGCCCCGGACAGGGGTTATACTACGAGCAGTACTTC
TRBD1,NA,TRBJ2-7,TRBV9,CASSASTGSSYEQYF,TGTGCCAGCAGCGCCTCGACAGGGAGCTCCTACGAGCAGTACTTC
NA,NA,TRBJ2-3,TRBV9,CASSGGSTQYF,TGTGCCAGCAGCGGAGGGTCTACGCAGTATTTT
NA,NA,TRBJ2-1,TRBV27,CASSGRGLDEQFF,TGTGCCAGCAGCGGTAGGGGTCTCGATGAGCAGTTCTTC
NA,few,TRBJ2-5,TRBV11-2,CASSHGEETQYF,TGTGCCAGCAGCCACGGGGAAGAGACCCAGTACTTC
TRBD1,NA,TRBJ1-2,TRBV25-1,CASSEETGGYYGYTF,TGTGCCAGCAGTGAAGAGACAGGGGGCTACTATGGCTACACCTTC
TRBD2,NA,TRBJ2-7,TRBV5-1,CASSSGLAGPYEQYF,TGCGCCAGCAGCTCAGGACTAGCGGGCCCCTACGAGCAGTACTTC